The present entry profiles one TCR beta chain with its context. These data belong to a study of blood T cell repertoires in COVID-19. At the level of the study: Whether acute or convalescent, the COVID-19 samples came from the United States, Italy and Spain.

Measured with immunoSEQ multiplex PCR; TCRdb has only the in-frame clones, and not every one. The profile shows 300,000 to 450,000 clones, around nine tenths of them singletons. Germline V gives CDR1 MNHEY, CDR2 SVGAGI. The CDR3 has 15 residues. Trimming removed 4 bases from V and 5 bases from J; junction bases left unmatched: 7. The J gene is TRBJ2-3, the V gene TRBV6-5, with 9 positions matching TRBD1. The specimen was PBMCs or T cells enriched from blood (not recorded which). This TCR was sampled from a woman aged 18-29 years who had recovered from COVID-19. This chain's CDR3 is CASSSQGASGDTQYF. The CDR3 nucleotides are TGTGCCAGCAGTTCACAGGGGGCGTCCGGAGATACGCAGTATTTT.